These 13 T cell receptor beta chains were all obtained from the same sample, sequenced in a study of blood T cell repertoires in COVID-19. Here immunoSEQ multiplex PCR was the method, and the copy in TCRdb shows in-frame clones only, minus some. The table records 78,000 or so clones, roughly 80% of them present only once. Material: peripheral blood. The source of these receptors is a man at least 80 years old with acute or convalescent COVID-19.

The gene calls are TRBV19 and TRBJ1-5, with 12 bases lining up with TRBD1. Germline CDR1 LNHDA, CDR2 SQIVND (reference sequence). The CDR3 runs 12 residues. After removal of 10 bases from V and 9 bases from J, the junction contained 4 bases not matched to a gene. The CDR3 is CATGQGASPQHF. In nucleotides, the CDR3 is TGTGCCACGGGACAGGGGGCTTCGCCCCAGCATTTT.

The chain recombines TRBV29-1 with TRBJ2-3; 7 nucleotides agree with TRBD2. V shed 7 bases, J shed 2 bases, and the junction held 6 bases outside the gene matches. From germline, CDR1 is SQVTM and CDR2 ANQGSEA. The CDR3 runs 13 residues. Written as DNA, the CDR3 is TGCAGCGCGACGACTAGCTCCACAGATACGCAGTATTTT. Protein sequence: CSATTSSTDTQYF.

The rearrangement links TRBV5-4 to TRBJ2-3, with 10 bases fitting TRBD2. Germline values: CDR1 SGHNT, CDR2 YYREEE (reference sequence). The CDR3 covers 18 residues. V was clipped by 5 bases and J by 7 bases; unmatched bases: 19. CDR3 protein: CASRGQMGYLAGDHTQYF. CDR3 nucleotide sequence: TGTGCCAGCAGGGGACAAATGGGCTATCTAGCGGGGGATCATACGCAGTATTTT.

The chain carries TRBV2 and TRBJ1-5, with D possibly matching TRBD1 (5 bases). This CDR3 is built from 14 residues. V shed 4 bases and J shed 7 bases, with 14 bases lying between them. Germline V gene lookup returns CDR1 SNHLY and CDR2 FYNNEI. The CDR3 region is CASSGEGAGQPQHF. The CDR3 bases are TGTGCCAGCAGTGGGGAAGGGGCAGGGCAGCCCCAGCATTTT. Complete variable domain (other parts from reference TRBV2 and TRBJ1-5): EPEVTQTPSHQVTQMGQEVILRCVPISNHLYFYWYRQILGQKVEFLVSFYNNEISEKSEIFDDQFSVERPDGSNFTLKIRSTKLEDSAMYFCASSGEGAGQPQHFGDGTRLSIL.

This chain uses TRBV6-5 with TRBJ1-1, with 7 bases fitting TRBD1. Germline CDR1 MNHEY, CDR2 SVGAGI. Trimming removed 8 bases from V and 1 base from J; junction bases left unmatched: 10. CDR3 length: 15 amino acids. CDR3 nucleotides: TGTGCCAGCGGGTCATCAAACAGGGGGAACACTGAAGCTTTCTTT. This codes for CASGSSNRGNTEAFF.

The chain links TRBV2 to TRBJ1-6, with D uncertain. The V end lost 7 bases, the J end lost 1 base, and 14 bases lay between the germline ends. The CDR3 consists of 16 residues. Germline CDR1 reads SNHLY; CDR2 reads FYNNEI. The DNA for the CDR3 is TGTGCCAGCACTGCTCAGATGTTTTCCTATAATTCACCCCTCCACTTT. Translation: CASTAQMFSYNSPLHF.

CDR3 bases: TGTGCCAGCAGCCAAGGACTAGCAAGGGACAATGAGCAGTTCTTC. It encodes CASSQGLARDNEQFF. This chain uses TRBV3-1 (or the pseudogene TRBV3-2) with TRBJ2-1; TRBD2 aligns across 7 bases. Germline V gene data show CDR1 as LGHDT and CDR2 as YNNKEL (reference sequence). This CDR3 has 15 amino acids. Trimming at V came to 1 base and at J to 5 bases, leaving 5 bases not matched to a gene.

The chain has TRBV27 and TRBJ2-1; 12 bases map to TRBD2. The J segment lost 7 bases and the V segment lost 5 bases, leaving 6 bases of the junction unmatched. CDR1 MNHEY and CDR2 SMNVEV come from the germline V gene (reference sequence). The CDR3 spans 15 residues. The CDR3 sequence is CASSNLAGGRNEQFF. CDR3 DNA sequence: TGTGCCAGCAGTAACCTAGCGGGGGGGCGGAATGAGCAGTTCTTC.

The chain couples TRBV30 to TRBJ1-1, with a possible D match to TRBD1 (6 bases). V gave up 5 bases and J gave up 3 bases, with 13 bases separating them. Germline CDR1 reads GTSNPN; CDR2 reads SVGIG (reference sequence). CDR3 length equals 13 residues. Written as DNA, the CDR3 is TGTGCCTGGTCAAATAACAGGGACACTGAAGCTTTCTTT. Residues: CAWSNNRDTEAFF. Together with reference TRBV30 and TRBJ1-1, the CDR3 gives the full variable domain: SQTIHQWPATLVQPVGSPLSLECTVEGTSNPNLYWYRQAAGRGLQLLFYSVGIGQISSEVPQNLSASRPQDRQFILSSKKLLLSDSGFYLCAWSNNRDTEAFFGQGTRLTVV.

The J gene is TRBJ2-1, the V gene TRBV5-4; 11 bases fit TRBD2. Germline CDR1 SGHNT, CDR2 YYREEE (reference sequence). The V gene end was trimmed by 0 bases and the J gene end by 1 base; junction bases not matched to a gene: 6. The CDR3 has 18 residues. As DNA, the CDR3 is TGTGCCAGCAGCTTGGGAGGGCCTAGCGGGGGGTCCTACAATGAGCAGTTCTTC. Encoded protein: CASSLGGPSGGSYNEQFF.

This clone came up once. The V and J genes are TRBV12-5 and TRBJ1-1; D not certain. The CDR3 contains 13 residues. Trimming removed 5 bases from V and 5 bases from J, with 12 bases in between. Germline assignment: CDR1 LGHNT and CDR2 FRNRAP. The DNA of the CDR3 is TGTGCTAGTGGTCCCGGGGATGCGACTGAAGCTTTCTTT. Encoded protein: CASGPGDATEAFF.

As DNA, the CDR3 is TGTGCCAGCAGTGAAGCGCTAGGAGGGGGCAGTCAGCCCCAGCATTTT. Protein: CASSEALGGGSQPQHF. The chain carries TRBV2 and TRBJ1-5; 7 bases fit TRBD1. Germline assignment: CDR1 SNHLY and CDR2 FYNNEI. The CDR3 loop spans 16 amino acids. J was trimmed by 6 bases and V by 0 bases; bases with no gene match: 8. Supplemented by reference TRBV2 and TRBJ1-5, the full variable domain reads EPEVTQTPSHQVTQMGQEVILRCVPISNHLYFYWYRQILGQKVEFLVSFYNNEISEKSEIFDDQFSVERPDGSNFTLKIRSTKLEDSAMYFCASSEALGGGSQPQHFGDGTRLSIL.

The chain is built from TRBV6-7 and TRBJ1-1; TRBD1 is a possible D gene (6 bases). TRBV6-7 is reported as an ORF; its role is uncertain. The CDR3 has 14 residues. V was shortened by 5 bases and J by 1 base, with 11 bases between the two germline ends. The CDR3 nucleotides are TGTGCCAGCAGTCATCCAGGGGAGAACACTGAAGCTTTCTTT. Protein sequence: CASSHPGENTEAFF.